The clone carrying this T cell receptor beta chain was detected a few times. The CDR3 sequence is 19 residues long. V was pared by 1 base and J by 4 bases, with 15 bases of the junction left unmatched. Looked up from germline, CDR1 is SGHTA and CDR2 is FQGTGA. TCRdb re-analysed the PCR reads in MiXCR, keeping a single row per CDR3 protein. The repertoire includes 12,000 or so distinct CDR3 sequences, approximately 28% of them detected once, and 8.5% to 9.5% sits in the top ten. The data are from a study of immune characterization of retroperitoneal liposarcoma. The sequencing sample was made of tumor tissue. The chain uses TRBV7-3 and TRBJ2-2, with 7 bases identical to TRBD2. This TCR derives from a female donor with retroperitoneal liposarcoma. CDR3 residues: CASSLIGSERGGITGELFF. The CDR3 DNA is TGTGCCAGCAGCTTAATCGGCAGCGAGCGGGGAGGCATCACCGGGGAGCTGTTTTTT. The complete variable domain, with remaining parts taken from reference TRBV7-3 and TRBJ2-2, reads GAGVSQTPSNKVTEKGKYVELRCDPISGHTALYWYRQSLGQGPEFLIYFQGTGAADDSGLPNDRFFAVRPEGSVSTLKIQRTERGDSAVYLCASSLIGSERGGITGELFFGEGSRLTVL.